These 20 T cell receptor beta chains were sequenced from one sample in a study of T cell repertoires in cytomegalovirus infection. From the reads, TCRdb called clonotypes with MiXCR, one entry per CDR3 protein. There are tens of thousands of distinct CDR3 sequences in the sample; 20% occur only once, and about 69% lies in the top ten. Their antigens are not known. Source: CD8+ T cells from cultured PBMCs, taken from culture after CMV antigen stimulation. The receptor set was obtained from a human donor in good health (CMV status not recorded). Some clones in this sample may be carry-over from other donors' samples.

This clonotype was seen at least ten times. The rearrangement joins TRBV2 to TRBJ1-4; D is unclear. The CDR3 is 15 amino acids. Trimming stripped 6 bases from V and 0 bases from J, with 11 bases between. Germline V gives CDR1 SNHLY, CDR2 FYNNEI. The CDR3 DNA reads TGTGCCAGCAGGCCCTTTTCCACAACTAATGAAAAACTGTTTTTT. It yields the protein CASRPFSTTNEKLFF.

J is TRBJ1-2 and V is TRBV10-3; the D gene is possibly TRBD1 (5 bases). Germline V lookup: CDR1 ENHRY, CDR2 SYGVKD. V lost 4 bases, J lost 2 bases, and 8 bases lay in between. CDR3 length: 13 amino acids. The CDR3 region has the DNA TGTGCCATCAGTGGGGACGGGAACTATGGCTACACCTTC. As protein: CAISGDGNYGYTF.

The V and J genes are TRBV7-2 and TRBJ2-1; D ambiguous. Trimming shortened V by 0 bases and J by 8 bases, and 11 bases separated the two germline ends. This CDR3 is built from 14 residues. CDR1 is SGHTA, CDR2 FQGNSA, per germline. The CDR3, as DNA: TGTGCCAGCAGCTTAGCGTTGGTAGGCGATGAGCAGTTCTTC. As protein: CASSLALVGDEQFF. The full variable domain, completed using reference TRBV7-2 and TRBJ2-1, is GAGVSQSPSNKVTEKGKDVELRCDPISGHTALYWYRQSLGQGLEFLIYFQGNSAPDKSGLPSDRFSAERTGGSVSTLTIQRTQQEDSAVYLCASSLALVGDEQFFGPGTRLTVL.

The chain uses TRBV7-9 and TRBJ2-1; D gene ambiguous. The V gene's germline CDR1 is SEHNR and CDR2 FQNEAQ (reference sequence). Trimming took off 2 bases at V and 3 bases at J, with 11 bases between the two ends. The CDR3 is 15 residues long. CDR3 protein: CASSLPRQNYNEQFF. The CDR3 DNA sequence: TGTGCCAGCAGCTTACCACGGCAGAACTACAATGAGCAGTTCTTC.

The V and J genes are TRBV6-4 and TRBJ1-6; D perhaps matches TRBD1 (5 bases). The V gene lost 2 bases and the J gene lost 10 bases, with 9 bases spanning the gap. CDR3 length equals 13 residues. Germline V gives CDR1 MRHNA, CDR2 SNTAGT. The CDR3 DNA is TGTGCCAGCAGTGACAGGGGTGAGTCACCCCTCCACTTT. Protein product: CASSDRGESPLHF.

This clonotype occurred a few times. V and J are TRBV5-5 and TRBJ1-1, with 8 bases identical to TRBD1. V lost 8 bases and J lost 0; bases outside the gene matches: 9. This CDR3 is built from 15 residues. Germline CDR1 reads SGHKS; CDR2 reads YYEKEE (reference sequence). The DNA of the CDR3 is TGTGCCAGAAGCCCAGGACAGGGCCTGAACACTGAAGCTTTCTTT. It codes for CARSPGQGLNTEAFF.

In its sample, this clonotype was seen a few times. The chain has TRBV19 and TRBJ2-2; 7 bases match TRBD1. CDR3 length: 15 amino acids. V gave up 3 bases and J gave up 7 bases; unmatched junction bases: 8. CDR1 and CDR2 (germline): LNHDA, SQIVND (reference sequence). The chain's CDR3 is CASSMGTAPSGELFF. DNA of the CDR3: TGTGCCAGTAGTATGGGGACAGCCCCGAGCGGGGAGCTGTTTTTT.

The chain joins TRBV27 to TRBJ2-3; D not certain. This CDR3 comprises 13 residues. CDR1 MNHEY and CDR2 SMNVEV come from the germline V gene (reference sequence). Between the trimmed V and J ends, which lost 3 bases and 2 bases, there was a span of 6 bases. The CDR3 sequence is CASSLDFTDTQYF. The CDR3 DNA reads as TGTGCCAGCAGTTTGGATTTCACAGATACGCAGTATTTT.

The V gene is TRBV7-9, the J gene TRBJ1-1; TRBD1 might be the D (6 bases). CDR3 length: 12 residues. Deletions cut 4 bases from V and 8 bases from J, with 11 bases between. Germline values: CDR1 SEHNR, CDR2 FQNEAQ (reference sequence). The CDR3: CASSSRGGEAFF. CDR3 DNA sequence: TGTGCCAGCAGCTCTAGGGGGGGCGAAGCTTTCTTT.

In this sample, this clonotype turned up a few times. V and J are TRBV10-3 and TRBJ2-7; D unclear. Germline CDR1 is ENHRY and CDR2 is SYGVKD. V lost 3 bases and J lost 3, with 15 bases in between. This CDR3 is 15 amino acids long. CDR3 region: CAISEIAGDLYEQYF. CDR3 in DNA: TGTGCCATCAGTGAAATTGCAGGAGACCTCTACGAGCAGTACTTC.

This clonotype has a count of ten or more. V and J are TRBV6-2 or TRBV6-3 and TRBJ1-1; D might be TRBD1 (6 bases). Germline loops: CDR1 MNHEY, CDR2 SVGEGT. There are 14 residues in the CDR3. Trimming stripped 5 bases from V and 1 base from J, with 11 bases between. The CDR3: CASSPGTRNTEAFF. The CDR3 DNA follows: TGTGCCAGCAGTCCCGGGACAAGGAACACTGAAGCTTTCTTT.

The chain is built from TRBV6-2 or TRBV6-3 and TRBJ2-1, with 11 bases matching TRBD2. The CDR3 consists of 19 residues. Germline V lookup: CDR1 MNHEY, CDR2 SVGEGT. The junction had 7 bases not matched to a gene; V was cut back by 0 bases and J by 0 bases. This chain's CDR3 is CASSYSASGGIGSYNEQFF. CDR3 nucleotides: TGTGCCAGCAGTTACTCGGCTAGCGGGGGGATCGGCTCCTACAATGAGCAGTTCTTC.

The rearrangement uses TRBV19 and TRBJ2-7; weak D call: TRBD1 (8 bases). CDR1 LNHDA and CDR2 SQIVND come from the germline V gene (reference sequence). There are 15 residues in the CDR3. Between the trimmed V and J ends, which lost 5 bases and 4 bases, there was a span of 18 bases. Written as DNA, the CDR3 is TGTGCCAGTAGTGTCGGACAGGGAGGGTTTTACGAGCAGTACTTC. As protein: CASSVGQGGFYEQYF.

This clonotype was detected a few times. This chain connects TRBV24-1 to TRBJ2-2; D unclear. The V end lost 3 bases, the J end lost 3 bases, and 7 bases lay between the germline ends. The CDR3 is made up of 14 amino acids. The V gene's germline CDR1 is KGHDR and CDR2 SFDVKD. CDR3 in amino acids: CATSDADHTGELFF. The CDR3 region has the DNA TGTGCCACCAGTGATGCTGACCACACCGGGGAGCTGTTTTTT.

The rearrangement uses TRBV12-3 or TRBV12-4 and TRBJ1-2; D is perhaps TRBD1 (5 bases). The CDR3 has 19 amino acids. The ends were cut back, 4 bases at V and 0 bases at J, with 24 bases in the middle. CDR3 region: CASSSPVGDRLNPNYGYTF. As DNA, the CDR3 is TGTGCCAGCAGTTCCCCCGTCGGGGACCGCCTAAACCCTAACTATGGCTACACCTTC.

The V and J genes are TRBV7-3 and TRBJ1-1; TRBD1 agrees at 9 bases. The J segment lost 0 bases and the V segment lost 6 bases, leaving 11 bases of the junction unmatched. The CDR3 length is 17 residues. Germline V gene data show CDR1 as SGHTA and CDR2 as FQGTGA. The CDR3 here is CASSQTGGAPVNTEAFF. In DNA, the CDR3 is TGTGCCAGCAGTCAAACAGGGGGCGCCCCGGTGAACACTGAAGCTTTCTTT.

This clonotype has more than one count but fewer than ten. The V and J genes are TRBV7-6 and TRBJ1-1; D is unresolved. V lost 5 bases, J lost 3 bases, and 10 bases lay in between. CDR1 and CDR2 (germline): SGHVS, FNYEAQ. The CDR3 totals 13 residues. This chain's CDR3 is CASSPGLYTEAFF. The CDR3 nucleotides are TGTGCCAGCAGCCCTGGACTGTACACTGAAGCTTTCTTT. Full variable domain (rest looked up from reference TRBV7-6 and TRBJ1-1): GAGVSQSPRYKVTKRGQDVALRCDPISGHVSLYWYRQALGQGPEFLTYFNYEAQQDKSGLPNDRFSAERPEGSISTLTIQRTEQRDSAMYRCASSPGLYTEAFFGQGTRLTVV.

This clonotype occurred many times. The chain couples TRBV6-2 or TRBV6-3 to TRBJ2-7, with D perhaps TRBD1 (6 bases). Germline loops: CDR1 MNHEY, CDR2 SVGEGT. The V end was cut by 6 bases, the J end by 3 bases, with 9 bases between. This CDR3 comprises 12 residues. As DNA, the CDR3 is TGTGCCAGCAGCCAGGACAGCTACGAGCAGTACTTC. Amino acids: CASSQDSYEQYF.

CDR3 nucleotide sequence: TGTGCCAGCAGTAACAGGTTCGAGCGCCTTCAAGAGACCCAGTACTTC. Encoded protein: CASSNRFERLQETQYF. The chain is built from TRBV12-3 or TRBV12-4 and TRBJ2-5, with a tentative D call TRBD1 (5 bases). This CDR3 has 16 residues. The germline V and J ends were trimmed by 5 bases and 2 bases, with 18 bases remaining between them.

This clonotype was seen a few times. The chain combines TRBV7-6 with TRBJ1-4, with 7 bases identical to TRBD1. The CDR3 totals 15 residues. In germline, CDR1 is SGHVS, CDR2 FNYEAQ. V shed 5 bases and J 0 bases; nucleotides not matched to a gene: 3. CDR3 in DNA: TGTGCCAGCAGCCCGGGGACAGCAACTAATGAAAAACTGTTTTTT. This translates into CASSPGTATNEKLFF. The whole variable domain, filled in from reference TRBV7-6 and TRBJ1-4, reads GAGVSQSPRYKVTKRGQDVALRCDPISGHVSLYWYRQALGQGPEFLTYFNYEAQQDKSGLPNDRFSAERPEGSISTLTIQRTEQRDSAMYRCASSPGTATNEKLFFGSGTQLSVL.